This T cell receptor (beta chain) was obtained from a study of T cell changes during pregnancy in multiple sclerosis. V shed 0 bases and J shed 0 bases, with 9 bases lying between them. Germline V gives CDR1 LNHNV, CDR2 YYDKDF (reference sequence). The CDR3 has 15 amino acids. Sequenced by immunoSEQ multiplex PCR; TCRdb stores in-frame clones only, minus some. The sample shows under 50,000 clones, 85% to 95% of them seen only once. The sample in question was CD8+ T cells from peripheral blood mononuclear cells, obtained in the third trimester of pregnancy. The TCR comes from a female donor with multiple sclerosis, enrolled in a pregnancy study. The chain has TRBV15 and TRBJ2-7; TRBD2 might be the D (5 bases). CDR3 nucleotide sequence: TGTGCCACCAGCAGAGACGGGGTCAGCTCCTACGAGCAGTACTTC. Protein: CATSRDGVSSYEQYF.